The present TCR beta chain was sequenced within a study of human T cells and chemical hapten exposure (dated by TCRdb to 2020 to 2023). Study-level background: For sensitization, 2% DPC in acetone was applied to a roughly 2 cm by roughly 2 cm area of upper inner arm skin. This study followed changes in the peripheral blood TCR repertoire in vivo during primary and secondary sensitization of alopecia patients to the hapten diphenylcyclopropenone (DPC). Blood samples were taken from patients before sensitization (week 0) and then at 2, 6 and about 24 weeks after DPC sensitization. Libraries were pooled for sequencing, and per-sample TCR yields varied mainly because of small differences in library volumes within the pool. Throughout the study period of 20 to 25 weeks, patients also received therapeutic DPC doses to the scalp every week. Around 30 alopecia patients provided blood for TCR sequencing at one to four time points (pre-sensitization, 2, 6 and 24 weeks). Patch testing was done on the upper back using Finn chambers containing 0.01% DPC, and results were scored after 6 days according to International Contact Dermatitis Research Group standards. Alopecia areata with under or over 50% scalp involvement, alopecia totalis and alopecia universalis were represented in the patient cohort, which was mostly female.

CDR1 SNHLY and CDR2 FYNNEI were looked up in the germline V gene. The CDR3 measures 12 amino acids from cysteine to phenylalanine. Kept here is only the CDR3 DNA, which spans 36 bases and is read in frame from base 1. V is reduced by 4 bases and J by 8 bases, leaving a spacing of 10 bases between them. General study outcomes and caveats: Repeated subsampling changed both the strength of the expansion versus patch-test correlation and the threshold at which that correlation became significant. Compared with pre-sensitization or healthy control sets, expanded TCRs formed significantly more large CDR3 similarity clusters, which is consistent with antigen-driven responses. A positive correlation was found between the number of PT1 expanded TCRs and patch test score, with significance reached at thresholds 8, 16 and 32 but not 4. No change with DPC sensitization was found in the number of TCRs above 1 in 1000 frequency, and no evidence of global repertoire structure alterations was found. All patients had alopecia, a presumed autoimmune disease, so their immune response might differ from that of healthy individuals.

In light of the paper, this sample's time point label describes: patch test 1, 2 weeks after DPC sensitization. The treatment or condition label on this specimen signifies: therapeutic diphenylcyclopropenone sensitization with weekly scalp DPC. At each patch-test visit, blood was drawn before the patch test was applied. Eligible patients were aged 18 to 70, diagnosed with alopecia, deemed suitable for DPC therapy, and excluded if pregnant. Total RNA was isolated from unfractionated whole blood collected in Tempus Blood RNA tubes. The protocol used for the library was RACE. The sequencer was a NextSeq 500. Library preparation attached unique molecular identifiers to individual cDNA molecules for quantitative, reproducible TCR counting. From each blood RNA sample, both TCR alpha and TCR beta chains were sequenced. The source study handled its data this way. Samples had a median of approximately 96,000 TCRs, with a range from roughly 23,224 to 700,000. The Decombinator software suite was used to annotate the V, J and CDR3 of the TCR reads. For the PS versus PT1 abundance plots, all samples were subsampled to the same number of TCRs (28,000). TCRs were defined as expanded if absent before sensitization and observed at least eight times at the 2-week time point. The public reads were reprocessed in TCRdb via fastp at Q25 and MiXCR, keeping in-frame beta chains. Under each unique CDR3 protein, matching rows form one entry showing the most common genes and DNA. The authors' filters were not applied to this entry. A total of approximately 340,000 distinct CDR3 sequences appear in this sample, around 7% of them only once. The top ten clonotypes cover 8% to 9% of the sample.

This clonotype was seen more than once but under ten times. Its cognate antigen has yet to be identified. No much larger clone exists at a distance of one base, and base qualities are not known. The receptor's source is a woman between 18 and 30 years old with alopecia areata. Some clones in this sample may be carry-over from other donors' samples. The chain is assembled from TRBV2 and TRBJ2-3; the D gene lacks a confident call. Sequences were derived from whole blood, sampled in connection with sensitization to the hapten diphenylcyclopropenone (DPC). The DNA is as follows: TGTGCCAGCAGTGGTCAAACCCCTACGCAGTATTTT. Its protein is CASSGQTPTQYF. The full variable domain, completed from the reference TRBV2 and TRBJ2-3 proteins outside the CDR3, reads EPEVTQTPSHQVTQMGQEVILRCVPISNHLYFYWYRQILGQKVEFLVSFYNNEISEKSEIFDDQFSVERPDGSNFTLKIRSTKLEDSAMYFCASSGQTPTQYFGPGTRLTVL.